The 8 T cell receptor beta chains in this list originate from one sample, sequenced in a study of blood T cell repertoires in COVID-19. Sequencing used immunoSEQ multiplex PCR; TCRdb keeps in-frame clones, though not all of them. The table shows about 210,000 clones, with around 85% occurring only once. The sample was peripheral blood. These TCRs come from a man aged 50 to 60 with COVID-19, enrolled during active disease.

The chain joins TRBV9 to TRBJ2-6; perhaps TRBD2 as D (6 bases). This CDR3 spans 14 amino acids. Germline V lookup: CDR1 SGDLS, CDR2 YYNGEE. V gave up 3 bases and J gave up 2 bases, with 6 bases separating them. CDR3 sequence reads: CASSGGAGANVLTF. The CDR3 coding sequence is TGTGCCAGCAGCGGGGGGGCTGGGGCCAACGTCCTGACTTTC.

The chain combines TRBV28 with TRBJ2-7; 7 bases line up with TRBD1. Trimming cost V 3 bases and J 3 bases; bases outside gene matches: 8. The CDR3 contains 15 residues. The germline V gene encodes CDR1 MDHEN and CDR2 SYDVKM. The CDR3 is CASSFKYGTVYEQYF. For the CDR3, the DNA is TGTGCCAGCAGTTTCAAATACGGGACAGTCTACGAGCAGTACTTC.

CDR3 loop: CASSSTGGNQPQHF. DNA of the CDR3: TGCGCCAGCAGCTCGACAGGGGGCAATCAGCCCCAGCATTTT. The chain is built from TRBV5-1 and TRBJ1-5; TRBD1 aligns across 8 bases. Trimming removed 3 bases from V and 2 bases from J; junction bases left unmatched: 1. The V gene's germline CDR1 is SGHRS and CDR2 YFSETQ. CDR3 size: 14 residues.

The chain has TRBV18 and TRBJ2-3; 11 bases are shared with TRBD2. The CDR3 is made up of 16 amino acids. The germline V gene has CDR1 KGHSH and CDR2 LQKENI. J lost 2 bases, V lost 3 bases, and 4 bases had no gene match. The CDR3 spells CASSPTSGASTDTQYF. CDR3 sequence (DNA): TGTGCCAGCTCACCGACTAGCGGGGCGTCCACAGATACGCAGTATTTT. The variable domain in full, with the rest retrieved from reference TRBV18 and TRBJ2-3, is NAGVMQNPRHLVRRRGQEARLRCSPMKGHSHVYWYRQLPEEGLKFMVYLQKENIIDESGMPKERFSAEFPKEGPSILRIQQVVRGDSAAYFCASSPTSGASTDTQYFGPGTRLTVL.

This clone was counted only a few times. The chain uses TRBV4-1 and TRBJ2-5; 14 bases line up with TRBD2. The CDR3 loop spans 19 amino acids. Trimming at V came to 4 bases and at J to 2 bases, leaving 12 bases not matched to a gene. Germline V gene sequence: CDR1 MGHRA, CDR2 YSYEKL. The CDR3, as DNA: TGCGCCAGCAGCCGCCAGAGAGGGACTAGCGGGGGCGGGCAAGAGACCCAGTACTTC. It specifies CASSRQRGTSGGGQETQYF.

This clone appeared once. For the CDR3, the DNA is TGCGCCAGCAGCCAAGGATCATACGGCAGCGAAGAGACCCAGTACTTC. Translating it yields CASSQGSYGSEETQYF. The chain employs TRBV4-3 and TRBJ2-5; no definite D call. Trimming stripped 1 base from V and 3 bases from J, with 15 bases between. Looked up from germline, CDR1 is LGHNA and CDR2 is YSLEER. There are 16 residues in the CDR3.

The chain recombines TRBV3-1 (or the pseudogene TRBV3-2) with TRBJ2-1; 11 positions agree with TRBD2. V dropped 2 bases and J dropped 7; count of bases not matched to a gene: 10. Germline CDR1 and CDR2: LGHDT and YNNKEL (reference sequence). The CDR3 covers 17 residues. The CDR3 nucleotides are TGTGCCAGCAGCCAACCTCTTCTAGCGGGGGGCCAAAATGAGCAGTTCTTC. It translates to CASSQPLLAGGQNEQFF.

The CDR3, as DNA: TGTGCCAGCAGCTTGGGTGCTAGCAGTCGTTCGGAGACCCAGTACTTC. This translates into CASSLGASSRSETQYF. This chain links TRBV5-4 with TRBJ2-5; D is perhaps TRBD2 (5 bases). The germline V gene has CDR1 SGHNT and CDR2 YYREEE (reference sequence). This CDR3 region has 16 residues. V was trimmed by 0 bases and J by 5 bases, leaving 17 bases between them.